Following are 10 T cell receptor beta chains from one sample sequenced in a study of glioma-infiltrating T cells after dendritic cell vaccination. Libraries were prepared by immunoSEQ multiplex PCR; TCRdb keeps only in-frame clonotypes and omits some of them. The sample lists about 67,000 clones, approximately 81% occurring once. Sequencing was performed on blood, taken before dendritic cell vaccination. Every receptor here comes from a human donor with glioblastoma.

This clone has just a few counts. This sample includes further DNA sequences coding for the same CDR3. CDR3 bases: TGCGCCAGCAGCCAAGACGGTAACACCGGGGAGCTGTTTTTT. Translated, it gives CASSQDGNTGELFF. The genes are TRBV4-3 and TRBJ2-2; the D is unclear. The germline gives CDR1 LGHNA, CDR2 YSLEER. V lost 0 bases and J 2 bases, leaving 4 bases between the germline ends. CDR3 length: 14 residues.

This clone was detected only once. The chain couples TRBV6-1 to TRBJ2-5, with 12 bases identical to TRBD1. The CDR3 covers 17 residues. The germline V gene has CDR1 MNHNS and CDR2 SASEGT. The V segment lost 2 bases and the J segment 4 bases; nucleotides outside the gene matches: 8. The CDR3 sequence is CASSEMWGTGGIETQYF. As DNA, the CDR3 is TGTGCCAGCAGTGAAATGTGGGGGACAGGGGGCATAGAGACCCAGTACTTC.

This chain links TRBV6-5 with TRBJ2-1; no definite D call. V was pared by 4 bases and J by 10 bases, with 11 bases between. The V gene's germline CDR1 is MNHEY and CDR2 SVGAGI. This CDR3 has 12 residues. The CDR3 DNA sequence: TGTGCCAGCAGTTCCGACTTCGGGGAGCAGTTCTTC. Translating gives CASSSDFGEQFF.

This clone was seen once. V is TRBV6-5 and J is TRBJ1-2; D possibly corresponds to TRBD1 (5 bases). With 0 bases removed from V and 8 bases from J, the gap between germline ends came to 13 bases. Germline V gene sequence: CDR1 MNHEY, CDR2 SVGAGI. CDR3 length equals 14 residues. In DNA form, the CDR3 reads TGTGCCAGCAGTTACTCGGGGCGAGGTTTCGGCTACACCTTC. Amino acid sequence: CASSYSGRGFGYTF.

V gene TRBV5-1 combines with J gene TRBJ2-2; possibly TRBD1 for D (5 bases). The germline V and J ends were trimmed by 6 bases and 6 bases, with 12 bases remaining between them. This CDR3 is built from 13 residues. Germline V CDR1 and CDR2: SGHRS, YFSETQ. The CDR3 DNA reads TGCGCCAGCACCAGACAGCTCCCCGGGGAGCTGTTTTTT. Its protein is CASTRQLPGELFF. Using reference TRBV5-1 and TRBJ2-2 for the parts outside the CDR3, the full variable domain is KAGVTQTPRYLIKTRGQQVTLSCSPISGHRSVSWYQQTPGQGLQFLFEYFSETQRNKGNFPGRFSGRQFSNSRSEMNVSTLELGDSALYLCASTRQLPGELFFGEGSRLTVL.

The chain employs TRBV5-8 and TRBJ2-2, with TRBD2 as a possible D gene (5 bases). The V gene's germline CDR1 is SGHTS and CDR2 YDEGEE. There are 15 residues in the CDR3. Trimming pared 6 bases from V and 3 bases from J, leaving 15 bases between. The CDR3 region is CASTPGNWDTGELFF. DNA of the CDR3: TGTGCCAGCACTCCGGGGAATTGGGACACCGGGGAGCTGTTTTTT.

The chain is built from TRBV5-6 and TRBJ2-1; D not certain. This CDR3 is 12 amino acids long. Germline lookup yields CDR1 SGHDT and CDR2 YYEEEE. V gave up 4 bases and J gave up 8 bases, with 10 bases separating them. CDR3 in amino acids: CASSPFRDEQFF. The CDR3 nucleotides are TGTGCCAGCAGCCCTTTCCGAGATGAGCAGTTCTTC.

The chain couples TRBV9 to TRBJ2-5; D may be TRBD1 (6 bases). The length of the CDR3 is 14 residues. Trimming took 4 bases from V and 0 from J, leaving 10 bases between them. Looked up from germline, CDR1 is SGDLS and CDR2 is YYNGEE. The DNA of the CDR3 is TGTGCCAGCAGCTTTCGGGACAACCAAGAGACCCAGTACTTC. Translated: CASSFRDNQETQYF.

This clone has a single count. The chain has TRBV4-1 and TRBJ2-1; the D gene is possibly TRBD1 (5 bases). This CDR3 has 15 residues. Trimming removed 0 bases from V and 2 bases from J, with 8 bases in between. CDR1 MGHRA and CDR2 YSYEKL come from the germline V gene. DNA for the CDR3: TGCGCCAGCAGCCAAGATTCAGGGACCTACAATGAGCAGTTCTTC. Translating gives CASSQDSGTYNEQFF.

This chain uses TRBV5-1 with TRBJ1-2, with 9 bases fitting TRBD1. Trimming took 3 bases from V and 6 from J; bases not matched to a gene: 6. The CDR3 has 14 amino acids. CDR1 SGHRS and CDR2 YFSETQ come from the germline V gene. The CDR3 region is CASSSEGQGDGYTF. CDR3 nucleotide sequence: TGCGCCAGCAGCTCGGAGGGACAGGGCGATGGCTACACCTTC.